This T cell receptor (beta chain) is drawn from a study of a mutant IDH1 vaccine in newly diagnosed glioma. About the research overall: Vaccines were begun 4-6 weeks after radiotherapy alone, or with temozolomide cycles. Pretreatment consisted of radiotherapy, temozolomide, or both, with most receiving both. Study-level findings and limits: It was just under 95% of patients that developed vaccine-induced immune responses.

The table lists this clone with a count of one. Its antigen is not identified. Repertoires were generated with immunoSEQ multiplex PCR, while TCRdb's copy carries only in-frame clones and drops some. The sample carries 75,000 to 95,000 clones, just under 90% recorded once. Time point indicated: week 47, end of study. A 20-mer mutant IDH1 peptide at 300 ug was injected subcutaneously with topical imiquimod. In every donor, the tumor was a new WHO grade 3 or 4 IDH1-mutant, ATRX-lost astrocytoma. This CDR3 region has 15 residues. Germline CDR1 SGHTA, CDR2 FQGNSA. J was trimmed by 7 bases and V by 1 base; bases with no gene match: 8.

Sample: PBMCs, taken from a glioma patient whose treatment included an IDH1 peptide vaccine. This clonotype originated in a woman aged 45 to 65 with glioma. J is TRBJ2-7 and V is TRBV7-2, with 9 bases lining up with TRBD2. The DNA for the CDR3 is TGTGCCAGCAGCTTAGGGGCGGGAGGGCCATTTGAGCAGTACTTC. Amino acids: CASSLGAGGPFEQYF.